A selection of T cell receptor beta chains follows, all from one sample in a study of blood T cell repertoires in COVID-19. Profiled with immunoSEQ multiplex PCR; TCRdb holds only in-frame clones, not every one. The data show under 200,000 clones, approximately 86% seen once. Material: peripheral blood. The source of these receptors is a man between 60 and 70 years old with acute or convalescent COVID-19. The CDR3 runs from the conserved cysteine through the conserved F or W. The D gene is left open where the match is weak. The size entry is marked missing in some rows and otherwise reads once, few, many or a size class.

J gene	D gene	clone size	V gene	CDR3 DNA	CDR3 protein
TRBJ1-6	NA	NA	TRBV2	TGTGCCAGCGCACAGGATAATTCACCCCTCCACTTT	CASAQDNSPLHF
TRBJ2-1	NA	NA	TRBV20-1	TGCAGTGCTAGTCTAGCATACAATGAGCAGTTCTTC	CSASLAYNEQFF
TRBJ2-1	TRBD2	NA	TRBV30	TGTGCCTGGAGTCGGACTAGCGACAATGAGCAGTTCTTC	CAWSRTSDNEQFF
TRBJ2-5	TRBD1	NA	TRBV3-1/TRBV3-2	TGTGCCAGCAGCCGGGGACAGGGTGGAGAGACCCAGTACTTC	CASSRGQGGETQYF
TRBJ1-6	NA	NA	TRBV27	TGTGCCAGCAGTTTAGGGAGCGGGTCACCCCTCCACTTT	CASSLGSGSPLHF
TRBJ2-3	TRBD2	NA	TRBV5-1	TGCGCCAGCAGCGTAGCCGGGACTAGCGGGGATACGCAGTATTTT	CASSVAGTSGDTQYF
TRBJ2-1	TRBD2	few	TRBV19	TGTGCCAGTAGTGCCCTAGCGGGAGGGCCGAATGAGCAGTTCTTC	CASSALAGGPNEQFF
TRBJ1-4	TRBD1	NA	TRBV28	TGTGCCAGCCGTACTTTAGGACAGGTCATTGGAAAACTGTTTTTT	CASRTLGQVIGKLFF
TRBJ2-5	TRBD1	NA	TRBV5-1	TGCGCCAGCACACAGGGGCCCCCTCAAGAGACCCAGTACTTC	CASTQGPPQETQYF
TRBJ2-2	NA	NA	TRBV28	TGTGCCAGCAGTCCTTCGGACATTACGAACACCGGGGAGCTGTTTTTT	CASSPSDITNTGELFF
TRBJ1-6	NA	few	TRBV7-8	TGTGCCAGCAGCCCCGCAGGGGCTTCACCCCTCCACTTT	CASSPAGASPLHF
TRBJ2-7	NA	NA	TRBV20-1	TGCAGTGCTAGTAAGGACTTGGACTCCTACGAGCAGTACTTC	CSASKDLDSYEQYF
TRBJ1-4	TRBD1	NA	TRBV9	TGTGCCAGCAGCTCCCGGACAGGGAATAGTGAAAAGCTGTTTTTT	CASSSRTGNSEKLFF
TRBJ2-7	TRBD2	NA	TRBV10-3	TGTGCCATCAGTATGGGACTAGCGGGCCCCTACGAGCAGTACTTC	CAISMGLAGPYEQYF
TRBJ2-1	TRBD2	NA	TRBV5-1	TGCGCCAGCAGCTCGACCGCCGGGACTAGCGGAGCCTACAATGAGCAGTTCTTC	CASSSTAGTSGAYNEQFF
TRBJ1-5	NA	once	TRBV19	TGTGCCAGTAGTATAGACCTGGGAGAAAGGAATCAGCCCCAGCATTTT	CASSIDLGERNQPQHF
TRBJ2-7	NA	NA	TRBV19	TGTGCCAGTAGTGTCACAGGGTTGTCCGGGAGGGAGCAGTACTTC	CASSVTGLSGREQYF
TRBJ1-3	NA	NA	TRBV28	TGTGCCAGCAGTCCTACAGGGCAAACTGGAAACACCATATATTTT	CASSPTGQTGNTIYF
TRBJ2-1	TRBD2	NA	TRBV28	TGTGCCAGCAGTTTATGGGCTAGCGGGAGGAATTCGCAGTTCTTC	CASSLWASGRNSQFF
TRBJ2-5	NA	NA	TRBV2	TGTGCCAGCAGTGAACCTAGCGGAGGGGGAGAGACCCAGTACTTC	CASSEPSGGGETQYF
TRBJ2-1	NA	NA	TRBV7-2	TGTGCCAGCAGCCTCTCCGTGTGGGCCAATGAGCAGTTCTTC	CASSLSVWANEQFF
TRBJ2-3	NA	NA	TRBV7-3	TGTGCCAGCAGCTCCCCTAGCACAGATACGCAGTATTTT	CASSSPSTDTQYF
TRBJ1-2	NA	many	TRBV19	TGTGCCAGTAGTGATACTTTTGTTGGCTACACCTTC	CASSDTFVGYTF
TRBJ2-5	TRBD2	NA	TRBV11-2	TGTGCCAGCAGCTTAGATATTATCGCGGGAGGGCCGCGATTGGAGACCCAGTACTTC	CASSLDIIAGGPRLETQYF
TRBJ1-1	NA	NA	TRBV7-9	TGTGCCAGCAGCCAGGGGTGGACTGAAGCTTTCTTT	CASSQGWTEAFF
TRBJ1-1	TRBD1	NA	TRBV18	TGTGCCAGCTCACCGTCCGCGGACAGGGCTGAAGCTTTCTTT	CASSPSADRAEAFF
TRBJ2-1	NA	once	TRBV6-5	TGTGCCAGCAGTCGACACGAGCAGTTCTTC	CASSRHEQFF
TRBJ2-5	TRBD2	NA	TRBV15	TGTGCCACCAGCAGAGCTGCGGGCGGGAGACCCTATTTGGGAGAGACCCAGTACTTC	CATSRAAGGRPYLGETQYF
TRBJ2-1	NA	NA	TRBV28	TGTGCCAGCAGTCCTCGAGGGAGCTCCTACAATGAGCAGTTCTTC	CASSPRGSSYNEQFF
TRBJ2-2	NA	NA	TRBV28	TGTGCCACCTATCCCCACGCGAACACCGGGGAGCTGTTTTTT	CATYPHANTGELFF
TRBJ2-6	TRBD1	NA	TRBV15	TGTGCCACCAGCAGACCCGGGACAGGGATAGACTCTGGGGCCAACGTCCTGACTTTC	CATSRPGTGIDSGANVLTF
TRBJ1-2	NA	NA	TRBV20-1	TGCAGTGCTAGTGGCAGTTATGGCTACACCTTC	CSASGSYGYTF
TRBJ2-5	TRBD1	NA	TRBV29-1	TGCAGCGTTCGGACAGGGGAAGAGACCCAGTACTTC	CSVRTGEETQYF
TRBJ2-3	TRBD2	NA	TRBV7-3	TGTGCCAGCGGACTAGCGGGAGTCCCAGATACGCAGTATTTT	CASGLAGVPDTQYF
TRBJ1-1	TRBD1	NA	TRBV5-6	TGTGCCAGCAGCTTGGTACAGGGGGCAAAAATGAACACTGAAGCTTTCTTT	CASSLVQGAKMNTEAFF
TRBJ2-2	TRBD1	once	TRBV9	TGTGCCAGCAGCCCCAGGACAGGCAACACCGGGGAGCTGTTTTTT	CASSPRTGNTGELFF